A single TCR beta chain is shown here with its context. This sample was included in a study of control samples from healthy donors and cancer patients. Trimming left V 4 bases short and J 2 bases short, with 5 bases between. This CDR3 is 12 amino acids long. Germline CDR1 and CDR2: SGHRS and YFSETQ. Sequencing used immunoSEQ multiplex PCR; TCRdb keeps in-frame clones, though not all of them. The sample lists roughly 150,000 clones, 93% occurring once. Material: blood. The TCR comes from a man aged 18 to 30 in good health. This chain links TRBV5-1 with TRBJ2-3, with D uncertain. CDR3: CASSPATDTQYF. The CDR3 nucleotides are TGCGCCAGCAGCCCGGCCACAGATACGCAGTATTTT.